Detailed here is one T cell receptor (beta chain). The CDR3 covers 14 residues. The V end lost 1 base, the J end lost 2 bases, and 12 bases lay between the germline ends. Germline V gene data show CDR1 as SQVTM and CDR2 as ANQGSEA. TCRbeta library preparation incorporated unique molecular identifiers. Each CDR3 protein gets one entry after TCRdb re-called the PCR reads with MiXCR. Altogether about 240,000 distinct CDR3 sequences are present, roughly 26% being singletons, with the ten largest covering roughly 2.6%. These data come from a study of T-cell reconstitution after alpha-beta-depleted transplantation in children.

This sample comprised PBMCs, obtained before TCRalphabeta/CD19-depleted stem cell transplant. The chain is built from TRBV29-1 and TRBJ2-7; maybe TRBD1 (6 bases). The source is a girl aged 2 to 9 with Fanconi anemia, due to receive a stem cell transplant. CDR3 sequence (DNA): TGCAGCGTTGAAGGTTTGGACAGCACCTACGAGCAGTACTTC. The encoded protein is CSVEGLDSTYEQYF.